Sequencing of this T cell receptor beta chain was carried out in a study of blood T cell repertoires in COVID-19. As originally analysed: Amplifying reference gene primers gave estimates of nucleated cell counts. This table comes from immunoSEQ multiplex PCR, and its TCRdb copy is limited to in-frame clones, with some not included. V, J and clone size reflect that table, while D and trimming were determined from the DNA. The sample shows 77,000 or so clones, around 83% of them seen only once. Looked up from germline, CDR1 is MNHNS and CDR2 is SASEGT. CDR3 length: 14 amino acids. V lost 2 bases to trimming and J lost 3 bases; unmatched junction nucleotides: 2.

The chain employs TRBV6-1 and TRBJ1-2; the match to TRBD1 covers 8 bases. The specimen was peripheral blood. This sequence originates from a woman aged 55-69 years with acute or convalescent COVID-19. CDR3 protein: CASSELTGDYGYTF. In DNA form, the CDR3 reads TGTGCCAGCAGTGAATTGACAGGGGACTATGGCTACACCTTC.